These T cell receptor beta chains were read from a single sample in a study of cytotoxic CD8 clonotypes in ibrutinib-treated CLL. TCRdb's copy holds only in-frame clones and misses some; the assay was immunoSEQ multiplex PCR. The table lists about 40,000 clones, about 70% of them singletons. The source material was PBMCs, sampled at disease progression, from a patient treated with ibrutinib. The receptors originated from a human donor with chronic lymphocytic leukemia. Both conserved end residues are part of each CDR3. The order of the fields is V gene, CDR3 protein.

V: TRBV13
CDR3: CASSSTFLFSYEQYF

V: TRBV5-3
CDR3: CARSLVRHHEQYF

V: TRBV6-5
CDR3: CASSPQTGEQYF

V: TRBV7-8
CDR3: CASSLVELAREQYF

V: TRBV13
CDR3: CASSRTSGYEQYF

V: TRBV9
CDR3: CASSVDRGNEKLFF

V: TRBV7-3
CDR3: CASSLNAGGNGEQFF

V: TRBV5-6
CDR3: CASSISRAYNEQFF

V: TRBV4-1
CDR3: CASSQDHLQGKNGYTF

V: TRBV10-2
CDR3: CASSEEDRQETQYF

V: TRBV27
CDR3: CASSSTGIKFGTEAFF

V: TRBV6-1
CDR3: CASSLHRGTEAFF

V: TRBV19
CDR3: CASMFRRGTEAFF

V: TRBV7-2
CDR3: CASSLVGRDEQFF

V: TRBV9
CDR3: CASSVAGRTEAFF

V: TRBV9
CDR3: CASSGGLAGVETQYF

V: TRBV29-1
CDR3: CSVESDSWETQYF

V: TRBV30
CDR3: CAWSLQFKKTPQHF

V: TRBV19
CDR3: CASMDQGWNEQFF

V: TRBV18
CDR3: CASSPAGWTYEQYF

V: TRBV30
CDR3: CAWSKGEQFF

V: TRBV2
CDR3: CASSEAGNEQFF

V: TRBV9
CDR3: CASSAGGYPSTGELFF

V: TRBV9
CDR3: CASSVGVRPNTGELFF

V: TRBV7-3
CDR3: CASSLNSGLEAFF

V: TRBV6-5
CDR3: CASIDRNTEAFF

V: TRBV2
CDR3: CASSEDGFNSPLHF

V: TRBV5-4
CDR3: CASSLPGQETQYF

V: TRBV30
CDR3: CAWSVSTQGLRNTIYF

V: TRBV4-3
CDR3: CASSQDFPNNGYTF

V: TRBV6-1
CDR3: CASSDRTDTLYNSPLHF

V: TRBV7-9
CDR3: CASSTDTDTQYF

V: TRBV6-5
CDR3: CASSYTSGRDGELFF

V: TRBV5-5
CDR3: CASSKAGGRTDTQYF

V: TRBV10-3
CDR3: CAISEGDQPQHF

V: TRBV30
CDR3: CAWTRGAKTGHNTEAFF

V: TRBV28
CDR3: CASSFGWGGAKYEQYF

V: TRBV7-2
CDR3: CASSLVPRFVEAFF

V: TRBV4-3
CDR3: CASSQDPQGKDTQYF

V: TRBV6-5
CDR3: CASSYGTADGYTF

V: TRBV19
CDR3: CASRTGNENTIYF

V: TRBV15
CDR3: CATSGVGDTQYF

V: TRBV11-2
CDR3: CASSLEVGLYNEQFF

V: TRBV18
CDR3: CASSPEGGLYEQYF

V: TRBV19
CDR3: CASSIRRQGTWEQFF